Presented here are 5 T cell receptor beta chains from one specimen sequenced in a study of response to subunit inactivated influenza vaccine. TCRdb recomputed calls from the RT-PCR reads with MiXCR, one row per CDR3 protein. The table lists 610,000 or so distinct CDR3 sequences, around 15% of them singletons. Source: PBMCs from blood, taken 11 to 12 days after vaccination. All receptors derive from a middle-aged man who received an inactivated influenza vaccine.

Comment on this clonotype: Germline and junction disagree at one end, which may indicate a read error. The chain carries TRBV14 and TRBJ2-5; D perhaps matches TRBD2 (5 bases). The CDR3 runs 13 residues. Germline V CDR1 and CDR2: SGHDN, FVKESK. The CDR3 coding sequence is TGTGCCAGCAGCCAGAGGAGGCAAGGGACCCAGTACTTC. This gives the protein CASSQRRQGTQYF.

This clonotype was seen a handful of times. The chain employs TRBV28 and TRBJ2-3; the D gene is possibly TRBD2 (5 bases). This CDR3 contains 15 residues. Trimming pared 1 base from V and 2 bases from J, leaving 10 bases between. Per germline, CDR1 MDHEN and CDR2 SYDVKM. The CDR3 here is CASSLYSGNTDTQYF. In DNA, the CDR3 is TGTGCCAGCAGTTTATACTCGGGGAACACAGATACGCAGTATTTT.

This chain joins TRBV20-1 and TRBJ1-1; TRBD1 is a possible D gene (5 bases). Trimming removed 0 bases from V and 5 bases from J, with 16 bases in between. The CDR3 totals 15 residues. Germline CDR1 is DFQATT and CDR2 is SNEGSKA (reference sequence). CDR3 loop: CSARDRAGPLTEAFF. For the CDR3, the DNA is TGCAGTGCTAGAGACAGGGCAGGCCCCCTAACTGAAGCTTTCTTT.

The chain has TRBV5-6 and TRBJ2-3; 8 nucleotides line up with TRBD1. Germline CDR1 SGHDT, CDR2 YYEEEE. This CDR3 region has 15 residues. J lost 5 bases, V lost 3 bases, and 8 bases had no gene match. CDR3 in amino acids: CASSYGTGRRDTQYF. DNA of the CDR3: TGTGCCAGCAGCTACGGGACAGGACGCAGAGATACGCAGTATTTT.

In its sample, this clonotype was seen a few times. In DNA, the CDR3 is TGTGCCAGCAGCCAATGGACAGGGAGGATAAAAGAGACCCAGTACTTC. As protein: CASSQWTGRIKETQYF. The gene calls are TRBV14 and TRBJ2-5; 8 positions agree with TRBD1. With V trimmed by 2 bases and J by 3 bases, 8 bases remained unmatched. The CDR3 totals 16 residues. The V gene's germline CDR1 is SGHDN and CDR2 FVKESK.